The rows below give T cell receptor beta chains drawn from one sample of a study of shared clonotypes between healthy human individuals. Sequenced by immunoSEQ multiplex PCR; TCRdb stores in-frame clones only, minus some. The table has millions of clones, approximately 95% seen once. The sequenced sample was naive CD8+ T cells sorted from blood. These receptors were taken from a man younger than 30 in good health. CDR3s include the opening cysteine and the closing phenylalanine or tryptophan. D genes are given only for firm matches. The size field is filled for only some rows; it gives once, few, many or a size class.

j_call d_call clone_size v_call cdr3_length cdr3_aa cdr3_nt
TRBJ2-7 - - TRBV23-1 17 CASSHPPPGVRPYEQYF TGCGCCAGCAGCCATCCTCCTCCCGGGGTCAGGCCCTACGAGCAGTACTTC
TRBJ2-5 - - TRBV7-3 13 CASSLAQQETQYF TGTGCCAGCAGCTTGGCACAGCAAGAGACCCAGTACTTC
TRBJ1-5 - - TRBV4-2 15 CASSQVAHSNQPQHF TGTGCCAGCAGCCAAGTAGCCCATAGCAATCAGCCCCAGCATTTT
TRBJ2-7 TRBD1 - TRBV30 12 CAWSATGGEQYF TGTGCCTGGAGCGCGACAGGGGGCGAGCAGTACTTC
TRBJ2-7 TRBD1 - TRBV28 14 CASSPDRVVPEQYF TGTGCCAGCAGTCCGGACAGGGTGGTTCCCGAGCAGTACTTC
TRBJ2-7 TRBD1 - TRBV28 17 CASSPLTPGTGEDEQYF TGTGCCAGCAGTCCATTAACTCCGGGGACAGGGGAAGACGAGCAGTACTTC
TRBJ2-7 TRBD2 - TRBV4-1 15 CASTPIAGGNYEQYF TGCGCCAGCACTCCCATAGCGGGAGGGAACTACGAGCAGTACTTC
TRBJ1-5 TRBD1 few TRBV19 17 CASSVWDRGRTNQPQHF TGTGCCAGTAGTGTGTGGGACAGGGGGCGAACCAATCAGCCCCAGCATTTT
TRBJ2-3 - - TRBV5-1 15 CASSLAAKGTDTQYF TGCGCCAGCAGCCTGGCCGCGAAGGGGACAGATACGCAGTATTTT
TRBJ2-1 - - TRBV29-1 10 CSVEVNEQFF TGCAGCGTTGAGGTGAATGAGCAGTTCTTC
TRBJ2-1 - once TRBV21-1 16 CASSKGPTGVNNEQFF TGTGCCAGCAGCAAAGGGCCGACAGGGGTTAACAATGAGCAGTTCTTC
TRBJ2-7 - few TRBV27 11 CASSLSGEQYF TGTGCCAGCAGTTTATCGGGGGAGCAGTACTTC
TRBJ2-7 TRBD1 - TRBV4-1 14 CASSLRDSSYEQYF TGCGCCAGCAGCCTCCGGGACAGCTCCTACGAGCAGTACTTC
TRBJ2-7 - - TRBV5-4 15 CASSLVYQGVYEQYF TGTGCCAGCAGCTTGGTCTACCAGGGAGTCTACGAGCAGTACTTC
TRBJ2-7 TRBD1 - TRBV5-4 14 CASRQDRGLDEQYF TGTGCCAGCAGACAAGACAGGGGACTCGACGAGCAGTACTTC
TRBJ1-1 - - TRBV30 12 CAWSPLGSEAFF TGTGCCTGGAGCCCCCTGGGCTCTGAAGCTTTCTTT
TRBJ2-2 TRBD2 - TRBV19 16 CASSLIGLADTGELFF TGTGCCAGTAGTCTAATCGGACTAGCGGACACCGGGGAGCTGTTTTTT
TRBJ2-7 - - TRBV5-6 14 CASSLVGTTYEQYF TGTGCCAGCAGCCTGGTCGGGACGACCTACGAGCAGTACTTC
TRBJ2-1 TRBD2 - TRBV7-9 15 CASSFGLAGVHEQFF TGTGCCAGCAGCTTTGGGCTAGCGGGAGTCCATGAGCAGTTCTTC
TRBJ2-7 - - TRBV9 16 CASRPPTGTLTYEQYF TGTGCCAGCAGACCACCCACCGGGACACTTACCTACGAGCAGTACTTC
TRBJ2-7 - once TRBV10-3 12 CAISGGGYEQYF TGTGCCATCAGTGGAGGGGGCTACGAGCAGTACTTC
TRBJ2-1 - - TRBV25-1 11 CATHRHNEQFF TGTGCCACCCACCGGCACAATGAGCAGTTCTTC
TRBJ1-4 - - TRBV19 18 CASSIIGRGSPTGEKLFF TGTGCCAGTAGTATAATCGGCAGGGGTAGTCCGACGGGTGAAAAACTGTTTTTT
TRBJ2-7 TRBD1 - TRBV6-1 15 CASSNLAGTAHEQYF TGTGCCAGCAGCAACTTGGCCGGGACAGCCCACGAGCAGTACTTC
TRBJ2-7 - - TRBV5-4 14 CASTRRGVNDEQYF TGTGCCAGCACCCGCCGGGGTGTCAACGATGAGCAGTACTTC
TRBJ1-6 - - TRBV10-1 14 CASSEGTANSPLHF TGCGCCAGCAGTGAGGGCACGGCTAATTCACCCCTCCACTTT
TRBJ2-1 TRBD2 - TRBV9 14 CASSSGTSYNEQFF TGTGCCAGCAGCTCCGGGACTAGTTACAATGAGCAGTTCTTC